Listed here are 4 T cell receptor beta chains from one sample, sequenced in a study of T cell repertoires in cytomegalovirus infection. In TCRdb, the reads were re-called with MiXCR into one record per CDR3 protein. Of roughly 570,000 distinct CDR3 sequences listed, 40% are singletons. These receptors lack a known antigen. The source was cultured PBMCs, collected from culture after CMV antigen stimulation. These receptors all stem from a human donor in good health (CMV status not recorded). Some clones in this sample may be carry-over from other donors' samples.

The CDR3 nucleotides are TGTGCCAGCAGCCAGACAGGGGCACAAGAGACCCAGTACTTC. This codes for CASSQTGAQETQYF. The V call is TRBV5-4, the J call TRBJ2-5; TRBD1 matches at 8 bases. The CDR3 sequence is 14 residues long. Looked up from germline, CDR1 is SGHNT and CDR2 is YYREEE (reference sequence). V dropped 4 bases and J dropped 2; count of bases not matched to a gene: 4.

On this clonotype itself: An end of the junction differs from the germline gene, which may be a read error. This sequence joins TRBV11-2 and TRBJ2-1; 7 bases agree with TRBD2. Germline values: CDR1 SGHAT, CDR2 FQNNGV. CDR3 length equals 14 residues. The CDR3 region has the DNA TGTGCCAGCAGCTTAGAAGGGGACTACCATGAGCAGTTCTTC. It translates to CASSLEGDYHEQFF.

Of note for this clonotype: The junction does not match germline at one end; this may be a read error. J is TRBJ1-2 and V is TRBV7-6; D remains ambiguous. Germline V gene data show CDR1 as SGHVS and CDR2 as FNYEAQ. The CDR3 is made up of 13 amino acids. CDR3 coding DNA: TGTGCCAGCAGCTTAGATCAATTTTCGACGGAACTCTTC. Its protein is CASSLDQFSTELF.

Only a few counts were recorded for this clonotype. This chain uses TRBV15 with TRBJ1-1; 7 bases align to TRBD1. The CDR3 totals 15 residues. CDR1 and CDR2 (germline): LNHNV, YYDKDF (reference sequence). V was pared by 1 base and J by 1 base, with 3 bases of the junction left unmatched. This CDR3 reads CATSRGGTANTEAFF. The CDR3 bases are TGTGCCACCAGCAGAGGGGGGACAGCGAACACTGAAGCTTTCTTT.